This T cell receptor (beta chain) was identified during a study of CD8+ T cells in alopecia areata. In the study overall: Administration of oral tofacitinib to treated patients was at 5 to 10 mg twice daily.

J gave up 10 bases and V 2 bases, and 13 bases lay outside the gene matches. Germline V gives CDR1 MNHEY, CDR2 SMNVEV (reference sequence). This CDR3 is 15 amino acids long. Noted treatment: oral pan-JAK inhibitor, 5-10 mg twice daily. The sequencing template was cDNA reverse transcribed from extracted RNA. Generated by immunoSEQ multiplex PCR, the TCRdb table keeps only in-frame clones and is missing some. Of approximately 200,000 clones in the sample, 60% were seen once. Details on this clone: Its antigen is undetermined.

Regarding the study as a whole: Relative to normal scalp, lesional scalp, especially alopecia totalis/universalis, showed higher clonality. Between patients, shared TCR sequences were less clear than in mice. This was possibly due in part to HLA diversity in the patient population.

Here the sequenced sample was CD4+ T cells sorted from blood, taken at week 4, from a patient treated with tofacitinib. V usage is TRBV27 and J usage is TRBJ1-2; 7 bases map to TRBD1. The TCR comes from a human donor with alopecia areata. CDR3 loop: CASSLKLPTGLVYTF. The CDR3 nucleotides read TGTGCCAGCAGTTTAAAGTTGCCGACAGGGCTGGTCTACACCTTC.